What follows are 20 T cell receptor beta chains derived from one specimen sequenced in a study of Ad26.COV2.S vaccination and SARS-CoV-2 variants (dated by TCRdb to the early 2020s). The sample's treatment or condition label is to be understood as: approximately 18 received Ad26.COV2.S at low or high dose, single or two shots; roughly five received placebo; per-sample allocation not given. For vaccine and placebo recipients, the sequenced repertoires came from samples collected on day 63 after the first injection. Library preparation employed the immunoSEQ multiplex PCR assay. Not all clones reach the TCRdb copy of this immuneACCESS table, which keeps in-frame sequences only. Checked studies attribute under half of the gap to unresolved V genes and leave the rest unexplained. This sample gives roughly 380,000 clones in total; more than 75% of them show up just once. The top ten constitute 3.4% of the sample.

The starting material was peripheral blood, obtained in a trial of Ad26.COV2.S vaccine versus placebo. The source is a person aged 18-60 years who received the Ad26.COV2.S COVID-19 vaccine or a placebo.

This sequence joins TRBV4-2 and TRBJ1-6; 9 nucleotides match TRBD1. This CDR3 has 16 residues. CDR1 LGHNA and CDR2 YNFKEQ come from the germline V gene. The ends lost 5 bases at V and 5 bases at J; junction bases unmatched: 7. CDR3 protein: CASSLTGGADNSPLHF. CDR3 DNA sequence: TGTGCCAGCAGCTTAACAGGGGGCGCGGATAATTCACCCCTCCACTTT.

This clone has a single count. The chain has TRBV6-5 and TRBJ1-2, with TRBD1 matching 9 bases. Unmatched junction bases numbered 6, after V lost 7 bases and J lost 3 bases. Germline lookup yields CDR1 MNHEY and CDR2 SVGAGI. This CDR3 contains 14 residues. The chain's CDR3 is CASTPGQGYYGYTF. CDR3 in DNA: TGTGCCAGCACCCCAGGACAGGGGTACTATGGCTACACCTTC.

The CDR3 region is CAWRDTGGGTQYF. The CDR3 nucleotides read TGTGCCTGGAGGGACACAGGGGGGGGGACCCAGTACTTC. The chain is built from TRBV30 and TRBJ2-5; possible D gene TRBD1, 8 bases. V lost 3 bases and J 7 bases, leaving 15 bases between the germline ends. CDR3 length: 13 residues. Germline V gene sequence: CDR1 GTSNPN, CDR2 SVGIG (reference sequence).

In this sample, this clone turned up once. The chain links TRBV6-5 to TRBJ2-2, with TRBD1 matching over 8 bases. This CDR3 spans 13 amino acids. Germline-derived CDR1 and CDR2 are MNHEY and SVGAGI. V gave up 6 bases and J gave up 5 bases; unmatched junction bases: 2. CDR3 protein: CASSRTGTGELFF. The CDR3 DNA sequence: TGTGCCAGCAGCAGGACAGGGACCGGGGAGCTGTTTTTT.

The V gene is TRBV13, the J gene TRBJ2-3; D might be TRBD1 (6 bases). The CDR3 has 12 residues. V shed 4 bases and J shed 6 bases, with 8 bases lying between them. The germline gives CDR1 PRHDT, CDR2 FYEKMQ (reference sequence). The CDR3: CASSSGVDTQYF. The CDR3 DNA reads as TGTGCCAGCAGCTCAGGGGTGGATACGCAGTATTTT. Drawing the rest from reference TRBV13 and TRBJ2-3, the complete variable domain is AAGVIQSPRHLIKEKRETATLKCYPIPRHDTVYWYQQGPGQDPQFLISFYEKMQSDKGSIPDRFSAQQFSDYHSELNMSSLELGDSALYFCASSSGVDTQYFGPGTRLTVL.

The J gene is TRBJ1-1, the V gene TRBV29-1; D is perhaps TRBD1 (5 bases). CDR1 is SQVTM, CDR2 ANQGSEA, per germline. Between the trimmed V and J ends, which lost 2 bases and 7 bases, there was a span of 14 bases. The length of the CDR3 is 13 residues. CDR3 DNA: TGCAGCGTTGAATGGGGACCTGGGGGTGAAGCTTTCTTT. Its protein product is CSVEWGPGGEAFF.

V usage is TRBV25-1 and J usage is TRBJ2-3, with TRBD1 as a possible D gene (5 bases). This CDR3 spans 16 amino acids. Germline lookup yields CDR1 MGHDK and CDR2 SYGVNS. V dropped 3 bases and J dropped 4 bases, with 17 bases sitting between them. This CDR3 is CASSESRAGWADTQYF. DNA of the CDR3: TGTGCCAGCAGTGAGTCTAGGGCAGGGTGGGCAGATACGCAGTATTTT.

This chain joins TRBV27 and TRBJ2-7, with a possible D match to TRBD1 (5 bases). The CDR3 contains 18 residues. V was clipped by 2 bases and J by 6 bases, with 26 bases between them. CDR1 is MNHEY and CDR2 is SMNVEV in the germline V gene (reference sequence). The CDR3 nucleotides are TGTGCCAGCAGTTTAATCGTCTCGCAGGGCAGTTCACCGATCGAGCAGTACTTC. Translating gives CASSLIVSQGSSPIEQYF.

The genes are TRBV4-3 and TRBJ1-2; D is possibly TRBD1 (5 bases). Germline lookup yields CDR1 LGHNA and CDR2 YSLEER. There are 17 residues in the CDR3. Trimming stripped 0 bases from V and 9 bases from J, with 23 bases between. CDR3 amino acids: CASSQDLMGPGGRSYTF. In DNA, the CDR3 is TGCGCCAGCAGCCAAGATCTAATGGGGCCCGGGGGTAGGAGCTACACCTTC.

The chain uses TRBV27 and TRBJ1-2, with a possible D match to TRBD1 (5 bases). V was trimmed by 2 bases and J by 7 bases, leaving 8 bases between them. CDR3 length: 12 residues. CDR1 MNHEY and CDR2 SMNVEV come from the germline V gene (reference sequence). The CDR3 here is CASSLPGSGYTF. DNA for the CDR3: TGTGCCAGCAGTTTACCAGGGTCTGGCTACACCTTC.

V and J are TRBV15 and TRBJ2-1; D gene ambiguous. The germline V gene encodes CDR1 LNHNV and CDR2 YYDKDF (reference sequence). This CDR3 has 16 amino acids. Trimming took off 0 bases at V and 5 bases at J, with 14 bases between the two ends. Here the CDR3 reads CATSRDLGNGDNEQFF. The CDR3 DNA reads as TGTGCCACCAGCAGAGATCTGGGGAACGGAGACAATGAGCAGTTCTTC.

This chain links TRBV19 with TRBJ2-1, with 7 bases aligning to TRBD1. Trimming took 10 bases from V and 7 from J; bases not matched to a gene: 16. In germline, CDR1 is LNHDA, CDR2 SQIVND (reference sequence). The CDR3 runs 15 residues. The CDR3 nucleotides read TGTGCCACCCTCGCGACAGGGTGGGGATGGAATGAGCAGTTCTTC. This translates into CATLATGWGWNEQFF.

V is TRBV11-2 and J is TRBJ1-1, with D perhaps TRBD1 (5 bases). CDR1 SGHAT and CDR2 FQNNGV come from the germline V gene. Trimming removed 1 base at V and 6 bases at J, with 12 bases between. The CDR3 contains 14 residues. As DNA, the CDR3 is TGTGCCAGCAGCTTAGGGGGGATAGGCGCTGAAGCTTTCTTT. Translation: CASSLGGIGAEAFF.

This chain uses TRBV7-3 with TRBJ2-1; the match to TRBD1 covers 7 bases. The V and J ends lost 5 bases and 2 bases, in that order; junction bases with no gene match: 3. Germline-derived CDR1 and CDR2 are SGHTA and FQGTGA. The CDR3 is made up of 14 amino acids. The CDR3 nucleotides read TGTGCCAGCAGCCAAGGACAGGCCTACAATGAGCAGTTCTTC. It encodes CASSQGQAYNEQFF.

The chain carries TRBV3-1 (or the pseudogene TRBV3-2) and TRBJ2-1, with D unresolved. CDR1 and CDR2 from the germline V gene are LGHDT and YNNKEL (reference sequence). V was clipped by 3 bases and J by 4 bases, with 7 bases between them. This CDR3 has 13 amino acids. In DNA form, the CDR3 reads TGTGCCAGCAGCCAGAGACAATACAATGAGCAGTTCTTC. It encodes CASSQRQYNEQFF.

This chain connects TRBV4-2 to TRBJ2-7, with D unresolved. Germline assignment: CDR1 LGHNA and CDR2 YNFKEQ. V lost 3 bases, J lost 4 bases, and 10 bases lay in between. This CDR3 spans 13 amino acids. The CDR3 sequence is CASSHSELYEQYF. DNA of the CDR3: TGTGCCAGCAGCCATTCTGAATTATACGAGCAGTACTTC.

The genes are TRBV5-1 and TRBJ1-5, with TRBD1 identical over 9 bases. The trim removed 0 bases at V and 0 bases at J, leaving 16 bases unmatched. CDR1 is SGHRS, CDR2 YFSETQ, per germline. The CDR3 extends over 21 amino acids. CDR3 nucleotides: TGCGCCAGCAGCTTGGCCATGGGGACAGGGAGGGTGCTTCATAGCAATCAGCCCCAGCATTTT. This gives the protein CASSLAMGTGRVLHSNQPQHF.

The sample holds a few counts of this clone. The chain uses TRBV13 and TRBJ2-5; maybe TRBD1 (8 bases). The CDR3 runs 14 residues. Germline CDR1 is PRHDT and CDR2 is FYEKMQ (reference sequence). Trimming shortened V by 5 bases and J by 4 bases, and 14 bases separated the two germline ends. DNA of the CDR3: TGTGCCAGCAGCAGGAACAGGGGGGGAGAGACCCAGTACTTC. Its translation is CASSRNRGGETQYF.

The CDR3 here is CSVETASYNEQFF. CDR3 bases: TGCAGCGTTGAGACAGCCTCCTACAATGAGCAGTTCTTC. V gene TRBV29-1 combines with J gene TRBJ2-1, with a possible D match to TRBD1 (5 bases). The CDR3 covers 13 residues. Germline V gene data show CDR1 as SQVTM and CDR2 as ANQGSEA. Trimming took off 3 bases at V and 0 bases at J, with 6 bases between the two ends.

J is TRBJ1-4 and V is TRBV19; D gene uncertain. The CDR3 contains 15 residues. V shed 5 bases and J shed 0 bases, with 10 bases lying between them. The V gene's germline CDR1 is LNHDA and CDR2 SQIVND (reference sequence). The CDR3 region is CASSPRLATNEKLFF. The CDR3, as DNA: TGTGCCAGTAGTCCCCGACTGGCAACTAATGAAAAACTGTTTTTT.